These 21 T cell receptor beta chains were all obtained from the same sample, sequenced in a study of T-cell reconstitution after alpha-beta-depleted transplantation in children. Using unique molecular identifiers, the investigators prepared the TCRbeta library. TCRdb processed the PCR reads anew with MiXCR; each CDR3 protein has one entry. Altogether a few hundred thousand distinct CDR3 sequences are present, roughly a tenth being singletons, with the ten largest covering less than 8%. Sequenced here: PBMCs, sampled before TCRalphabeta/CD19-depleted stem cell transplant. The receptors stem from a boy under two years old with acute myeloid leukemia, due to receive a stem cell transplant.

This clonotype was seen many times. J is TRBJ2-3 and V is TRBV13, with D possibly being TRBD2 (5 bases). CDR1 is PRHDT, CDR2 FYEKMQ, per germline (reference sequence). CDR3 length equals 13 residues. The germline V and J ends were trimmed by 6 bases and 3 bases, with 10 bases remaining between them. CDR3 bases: TGTGCCAGCAGTCCCAGCGGAACAGATACGCAGTATTTT. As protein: CASSPSGTDTQYF.

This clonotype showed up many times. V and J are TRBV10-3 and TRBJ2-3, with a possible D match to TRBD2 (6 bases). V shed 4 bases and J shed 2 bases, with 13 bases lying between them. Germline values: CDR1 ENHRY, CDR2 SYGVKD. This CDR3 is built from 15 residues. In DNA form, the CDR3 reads TGTGCCATCAGTGTGAGGGCGGGATACACAGATACGCAGTATTTT. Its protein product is CAISVRAGYTDTQYF.

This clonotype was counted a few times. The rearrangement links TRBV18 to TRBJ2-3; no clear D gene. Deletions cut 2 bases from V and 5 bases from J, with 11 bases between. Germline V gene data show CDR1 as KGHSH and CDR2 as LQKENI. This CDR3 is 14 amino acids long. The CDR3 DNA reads TGTGCCAGCTCACCAACGGGTTTCAAAGATACGCAGTATTTT. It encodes CASSPTGFKDTQYF.

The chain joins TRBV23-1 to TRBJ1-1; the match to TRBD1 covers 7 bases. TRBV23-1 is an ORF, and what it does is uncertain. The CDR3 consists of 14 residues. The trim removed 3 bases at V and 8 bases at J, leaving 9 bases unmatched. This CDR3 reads CASSHRRRGAEAFF. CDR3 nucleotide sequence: TGCGCCAGCAGTCATCGCCGCAGGGGGGCAGAAGCTTTCTTT.

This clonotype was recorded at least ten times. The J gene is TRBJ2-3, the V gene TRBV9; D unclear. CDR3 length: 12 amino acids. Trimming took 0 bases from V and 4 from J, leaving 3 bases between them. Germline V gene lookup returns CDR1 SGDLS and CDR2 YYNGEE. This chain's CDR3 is CASSVEADTQYF. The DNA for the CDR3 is TGTGCCAGCAGCGTAGAAGCAGATACGCAGTATTTT.

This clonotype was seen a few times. CDR3 protein: CASSARGYEQYF. The CDR3, as DNA: TGTGCCAGCAGCGCTAGGGGCTACGAGCAGTACTTC. V usage is TRBV28 and J usage is TRBJ2-7, with TRBD1 as a possible D gene (5 bases). The germline CDR1 and CDR2 sequences are MDHEN and SYDVKM. V lost 6 bases and J 3 bases, leaving 9 bases between the germline ends. The CDR3 covers 12 residues.

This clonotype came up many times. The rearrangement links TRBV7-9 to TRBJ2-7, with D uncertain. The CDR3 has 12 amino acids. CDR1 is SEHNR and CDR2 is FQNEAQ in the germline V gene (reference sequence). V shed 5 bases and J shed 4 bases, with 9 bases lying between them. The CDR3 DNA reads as TGTGCCAGCAGCACAAACTGGTACGAGCAGTACTTC. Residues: CASSTNWYEQYF.

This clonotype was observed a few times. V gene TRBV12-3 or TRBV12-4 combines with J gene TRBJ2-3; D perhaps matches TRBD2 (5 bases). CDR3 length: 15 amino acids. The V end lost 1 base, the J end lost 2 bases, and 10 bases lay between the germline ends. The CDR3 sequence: CASSLVRDFTDTQYF. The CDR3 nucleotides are TGTGCCAGCAGTTTAGTCCGGGATTTCACAGATACGCAGTATTTT.

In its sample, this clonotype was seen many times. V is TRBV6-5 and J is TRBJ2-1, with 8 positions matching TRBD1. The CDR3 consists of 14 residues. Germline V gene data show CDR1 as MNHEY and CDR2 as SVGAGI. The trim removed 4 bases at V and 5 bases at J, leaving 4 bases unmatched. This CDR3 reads CASSSGQENNEQFF. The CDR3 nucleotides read TGTGCCAGCAGTTCGGGACAGGAGAACAATGAGCAGTTCTTC.

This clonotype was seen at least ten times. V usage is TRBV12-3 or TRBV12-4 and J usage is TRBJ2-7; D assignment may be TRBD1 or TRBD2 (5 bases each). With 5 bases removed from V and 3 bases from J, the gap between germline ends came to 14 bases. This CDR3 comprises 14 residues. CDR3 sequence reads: CASSPPGAVYEQYF. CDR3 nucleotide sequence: TGTGCCAGCAGTCCCCCCGGGGCGGTCTACGAGCAGTACTTC.

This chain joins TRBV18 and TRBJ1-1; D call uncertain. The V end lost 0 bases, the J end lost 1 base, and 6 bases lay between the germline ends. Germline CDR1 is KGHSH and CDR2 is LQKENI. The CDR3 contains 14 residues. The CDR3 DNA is TGTGCCAGCTCACCACCGGGTGGGAACACTGAAGCTTTCTTT. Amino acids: CASSPPGGNTEAFF.

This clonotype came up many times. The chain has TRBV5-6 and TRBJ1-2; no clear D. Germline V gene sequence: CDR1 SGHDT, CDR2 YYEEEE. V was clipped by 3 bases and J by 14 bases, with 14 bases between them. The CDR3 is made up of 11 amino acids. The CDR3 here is CASSSGGPSTF. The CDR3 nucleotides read TGTGCCAGCAGCTCGGGAGGGCCGAGTACCTTC. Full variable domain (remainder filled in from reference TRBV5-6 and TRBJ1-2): DAGVTQSPTHLIKTRGQQVTLRCSPKSGHDTVSWYQQALGQGPQFIFQYYEEEERQRGNFPDRFSGHQFPNYSSELNVNALLLGDSALYLCASSSGGPSTFGSGTRLTVV.

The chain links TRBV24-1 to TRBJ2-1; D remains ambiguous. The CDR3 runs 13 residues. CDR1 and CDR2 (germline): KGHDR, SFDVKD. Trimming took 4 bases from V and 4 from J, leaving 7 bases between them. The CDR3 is CATSDKEYNEQFF. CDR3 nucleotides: TGTGCCACCAGTGACAAGGAATACAATGAGCAGTTCTTC.

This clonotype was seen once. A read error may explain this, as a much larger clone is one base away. CDR3 coding DNA: TGTGCCAGCAGCGTTTTTGGGACAGGTCGAGAGACCCAGTACTTC. Protein product: CASSVFGTGRETQYF. The chain employs TRBV7-9 and TRBJ2-5, with 8 bases lining up with TRBD1. CDR3 length: 15 amino acids. J was trimmed by 4 bases and V by 5 bases; bases with no gene match: 9. Germline values: CDR1 SEHNR, CDR2 FQNEAQ (reference sequence).

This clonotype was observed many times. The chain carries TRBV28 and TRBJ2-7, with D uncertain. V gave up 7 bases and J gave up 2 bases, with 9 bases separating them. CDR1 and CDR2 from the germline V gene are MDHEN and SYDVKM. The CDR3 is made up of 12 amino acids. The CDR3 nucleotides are TGTGCCAGCACTGGGGATCCCTACGAGCAGTACTTC. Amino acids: CASTGDPYEQYF. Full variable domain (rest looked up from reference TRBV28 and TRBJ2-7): DVKVTQSSRYLVKRTGEKVFLECVQDMDHENMFWYRQDPGLGLRLIYFSYDVKMKEKGDIPEGYSVSREKKERFSLILESASTNQTSMYLCASTGDPYEQYFGPGTRLTVT.

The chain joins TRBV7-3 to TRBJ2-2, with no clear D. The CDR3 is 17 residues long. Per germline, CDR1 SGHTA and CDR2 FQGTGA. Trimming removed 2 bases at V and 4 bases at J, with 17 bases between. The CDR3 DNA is TGTGCCAGCAGCTTAGATGGGTCGGATGCCAGCACCGGGGAGCTGTTTTTT. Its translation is CASSLDGSDASTGELFF. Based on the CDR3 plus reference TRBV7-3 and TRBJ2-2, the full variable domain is GAGVSQTPSNKVTEKGKYVELRCDPISGHTALYWYRQSLGQGPEFLIYFQGTGAADDSGLPNDRFFAVRPEGSVSTLKIQRTERGDSAVYLCASSLDGSDASTGELFFGEGSRLTVL.

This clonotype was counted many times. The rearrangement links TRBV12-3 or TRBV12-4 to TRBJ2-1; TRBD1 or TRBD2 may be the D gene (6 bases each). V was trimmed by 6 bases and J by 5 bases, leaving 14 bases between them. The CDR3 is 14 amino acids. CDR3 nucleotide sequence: TGTGCCAGCAGAATAGGGGGGCCTCACAATGAGCAGTTCTTC. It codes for CASRIGGPHNEQFF.

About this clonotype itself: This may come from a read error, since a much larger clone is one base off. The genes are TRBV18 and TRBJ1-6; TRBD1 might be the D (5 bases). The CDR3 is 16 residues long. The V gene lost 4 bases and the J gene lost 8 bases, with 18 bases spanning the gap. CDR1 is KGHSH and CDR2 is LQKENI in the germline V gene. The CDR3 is CASSRQGDGAYSPLHF. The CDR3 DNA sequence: TGTGCCAGCTCACGTCAGGGTGACGGGGCGTATTCACCCCTCCACTTT.

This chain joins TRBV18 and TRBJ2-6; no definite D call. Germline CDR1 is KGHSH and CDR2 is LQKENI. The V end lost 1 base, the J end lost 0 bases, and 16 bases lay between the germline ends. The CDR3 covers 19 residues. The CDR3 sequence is CASSPRVLDLTSGANVLTF. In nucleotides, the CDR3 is TGTGCCAGCTCACCACGGGTTTTAGACTTGACCTCTGGGGCCAACGTCCTGACTTTC.

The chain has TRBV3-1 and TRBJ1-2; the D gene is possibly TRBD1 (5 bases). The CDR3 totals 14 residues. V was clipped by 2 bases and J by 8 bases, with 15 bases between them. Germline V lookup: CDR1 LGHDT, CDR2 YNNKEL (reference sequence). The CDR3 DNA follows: TGTGCCAGCAGCCAATGGGGCCGGGGAGGAGGCTACACCTTC. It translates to CASSQWGRGGGYTF.

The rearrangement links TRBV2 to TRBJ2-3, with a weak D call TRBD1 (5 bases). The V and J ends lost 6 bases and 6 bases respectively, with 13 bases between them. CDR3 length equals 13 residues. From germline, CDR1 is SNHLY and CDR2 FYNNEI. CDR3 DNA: TGTGCCAGCAGACAGTCAGGGCCCGATACGCAGTATTTT. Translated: CASRQSGPDTQYF.